The 23 T cell receptor beta chains given below trace back to one sample, sequenced in a study of blood T cell repertoires in COVID-19. The repertoire was sequenced with immunoSEQ multiplex PCR; TCRdb's copy has only in-frame clones and lacks some. The sample yields about 55,000 clones, around 83% seen once. Material: peripheral blood. The receptors shown here come from a woman aged 55-69 years with acute or convalescent COVID-19.

In DNA, the CDR3 is TGTGCCAGCAGGCGGGGGGCTAACACTGAAGCTTTCTTT. It yields the protein CASRRGANTEAFF. The J gene is TRBJ1-1, the V gene TRBV12-3 or TRBV12-4, with a possible D match to TRBD1 (6 bases). The CDR3 spans 13 residues. V shed 6 bases and J shed 2 bases, with 10 bases lying between them.

V and J are TRBV5-1 and TRBJ1-4; 11 nucleotides agree with TRBD1. V shed 4 bases and J 7 bases; nucleotides not matched to a gene: 9. The CDR3 has 16 amino acids. CDR1 and CDR2 from the germline V gene are SGHRS and YFSETQ. In DNA, the CDR3 is TGCGCCAGCAGCGGCGGGACAGGGGGTTTGGGTGAAAAACTGTTTTTT. The encoded protein is CASSGGTGGLGEKLFF.

The gene calls are TRBV14 and TRBJ2-3, with a weak D call TRBD1 (7 bases). Trimming pared 0 bases from V and 1 base from J, leaving 23 bases between. Germline values: CDR1 SGHDN, CDR2 FVKESK. This CDR3 has 20 amino acids. This CDR3 reads CASSQDGFEGAGFGTDTQYF. The CDR3, as DNA: TGTGCCAGCAGCCAAGATGGATTTGAGGGGGCGGGATTCGGCACAGATACGCAGTATTTT.

The chain couples TRBV7-2 to TRBJ2-5, with 10 nucleotides matching TRBD2. Germline CDR1 reads SGHTA; CDR2 reads FQGNSA. The CDR3 loop spans 17 amino acids. V lost 1 base and J lost 1; bases outside the gene matches: 6. The CDR3 DNA follows: TGTGCCAGCAGCTTAGGGGTGACTAGCGGGCGCCAAGAGACCCAGTACTTC. The encoded protein is CASSLGVTSGRQETQYF.

V is TRBV5-4 and J is TRBJ2-1; 11 positions agree with TRBD2. CDR3 length equals 17 residues. The germline gives CDR1 SGHNT, CDR2 YYREEE (reference sequence). V was pared by 0 bases and J by 6 bases, with 8 bases of the junction left unmatched. The CDR3 protein is CASSLARGSGGANEQFF. The CDR3 nucleotides are TGTGCCAGCAGCTTGGCCCGGGGTAGCGGGGGGGCCAATGAGCAGTTCTTC.

The CDR3 here is CASSSQGTEAFF. In DNA form, the CDR3 reads TGTGCCAGCAGCTCTCAGGGCACTGAAGCTTTCTTT. The chain couples TRBV7-9 to TRBJ1-1; TRBD1 is a possible D gene (5 bases). In germline, CDR1 is SEHNR, CDR2 FQNEAQ (reference sequence). The germline V and J ends were trimmed by 4 bases and 4 bases, with 7 bases remaining between them. The CDR3 sequence is 12 residues long.

The chain joins TRBV4-2 to TRBJ1-3, with a possible D match to TRBD1 (6 bases). In germline, CDR1 is LGHNA, CDR2 YNFKEQ. The V end lost 0 bases, the J end lost 0 bases, and 9 bases lay between the germline ends. CDR3 size: 16 residues. CDR3 sequence reads: CASSQDMGASGNTIYF. The CDR3 DNA reads as TGTGCCAGCAGCCAAGATATGGGGGCCTCTGGAAACACCATATATTTT.

V and J are TRBV7-9 and TRBJ1-3; 7 nucleotides align to TRBD1. V lost 5 bases and J lost 1; bases outside the gene matches: 8. This CDR3 region has 16 residues. Germline CDR1 and CDR2: SEHNR and FQNEAQ (reference sequence). The CDR3 nucleotides read TGTGCCAGCAGCCTATGGTCGACAGGGTCTGGAAACACCATATATTTT. Amino acids: CASSLWSTGSGNTIYF.

The chain combines TRBV29-1 with TRBJ1-1; no definite D call. Trimming left V 5 bases short and J 4 bases short, with 14 bases between. The CDR3 is 13 residues long. The germline CDR1 and CDR2 sequences are SQVTM and ANQGSEA. Here the CDR3 reads CSVPPWAGTEAFF. The CDR3 coding sequence is TGCAGCGTTCCACCCTGGGCGGGCACTGAAGCTTTCTTT.

This chain uses TRBV5-1 with TRBJ2-1; 8 bases are shared with TRBD2. J lost 2 bases, V lost 4 bases, and 5 bases had no gene match. Germline-derived CDR1 and CDR2 are SGHRS and YFSETQ. The CDR3 contains 15 residues. CDR3: CASSASGPTYNEQFF. The CDR3 bases are TGCGCCAGCAGCGCTAGCGGGCCAACCTACAATGAGCAGTTCTTC.

The chain has TRBV6-5 and TRBJ2-1; 9 bases align to TRBD2. Germline trimming cut 4 bases from V and 11 bases from J; bases unmatched to any gene: 6. The CDR3 has 13 residues. Germline CDR1 and CDR2: MNHEY and SVGAGI. The CDR3 nucleotides are TGTGCCAGCAGTTCCGATAGCGGGAGCAAGCAGTTCTTC. This encodes CASSSDSGSKQFF.

In this sample, this clone turned up once. The rearrangement links TRBV11-2 to TRBJ2-3; a weak D match, TRBD2 (5 bases). The V gene lost 0 bases and the J gene lost 5 bases, with 9 bases spanning the gap. The CDR3 sequence is 14 residues long. Germline CDR1 SGHAT, CDR2 FQNNGV. The CDR3 bases are TGTGCCAGCAGCTTAGAGAGGGCCAGAGATACGCAGTATTTT. Its translation is CASSLERARDTQYF. The whole variable domain, remainder taken from reference TRBV11-2 and TRBJ2-3, is EAGVAQSPRYKIIEKRQSVAFWCNPISGHATLYWYQQILGQGPKLLIQFQNNGVVDDSQLPKDRFSAERLKGVDSTLKIQPAKLEDSAVYLCASSLERARDTQYFGPGTRLTVL.

This chain links TRBV19 with TRBJ1-3, with D hard to call. CDR3 length equals 14 residues. V was shortened by 4 bases and J by 7 bases, with 14 bases between the two germline ends. In germline, CDR1 is LNHDA, CDR2 SQIVND (reference sequence). CDR3 in amino acids: CASSRAIQRNTIYF. CDR3 coding DNA: TGTGCCAGTAGTAGGGCGATTCAGCGGAACACCATATATTTT. Full variable domain (remainder filled in from reference TRBV19 and TRBJ1-3): DGGITQSPKYLFRKEGQNVTLSCEQNLNHDAMYWYRQDPGQGLRLIYYSQIVNDFQKGDIAEGYSVSREKKESFPLTVTSAQKNPTAFYLCASSRAIQRNTIYFGEGSWLTVV.

This clone was found a few times. This chain joins TRBV5-1 and TRBJ1-5; D is uncertain. The CDR3 length is 13 residues. The ends were cut back, 0 bases at V and 4 bases at J, with 5 bases in the middle. Germline values: CDR1 SGHRS, CDR2 YFSETQ. CDR3 residues: CASSLGANQPQHF. The DNA for the CDR3 is TGCGCCAGCAGCTTGGGGGCAAATCAGCCCCAGCATTTT. Complete variable domain (other parts from reference TRBV5-1 and TRBJ1-5): KAGVTQTPRYLIKTRGQQVTLSCSPISGHRSVSWYQQTPGQGLQFLFEYFSETQRNKGNFPGRFSGRQFSNSRSEMNVSTLELGDSALYLCASSLGANQPQHFGDGTRLSIL.

J is TRBJ2-1 and V is TRBV6-5, with TRBD2 as a possible D gene (5 bases). Germline loops: CDR1 MNHEY, CDR2 SVGAGI. This CDR3 has 14 residues. Trimming shortened V by 5 bases and J by 2 bases, and 10 bases separated the two germline ends. CDR3 in amino acids: CASSKTGAYNEQFF. The CDR3 DNA reads as TGTGCCAGCAGTAAGACCGGGGCCTACAATGAGCAGTTCTTC.

The chain recombines TRBV2 with TRBJ1-2; D gene uncertain. The CDR3 has 14 amino acids. In germline, CDR1 is SNHLY, CDR2 FYNNEI. With 7 bases removed from V and 7 bases from J, the gap between germline ends came to 19 bases. The CDR3 protein is CASKLGSSYSGYTF. CDR3 DNA: TGTGCCAGCAAGCTCGGGTCCTCGTATTCTGGCTACACCTTC.

The chain combines TRBV19 with TRBJ1-5, with TRBD1 as a possible D gene (6 bases). The length of the CDR3 is 19 residues. V shed 5 bases and J shed 0 bases, with 23 bases lying between them. Germline V gives CDR1 LNHDA, CDR2 SQIVND (reference sequence). The CDR3 DNA reads as TGTGCCAGTAGTCAGTTGTGGGGAGACAGGCCCAATAGCAATCAGCCCCAGCATTTT. Translated: CASSQLWGDRPNSNQPQHF. The variable domain in full, with the rest retrieved from reference TRBV19 and TRBJ1-5, is DGGITQSPKYLFRKEGQNVTLSCEQNLNHDAMYWYRQDPGQGLRLIYYSQIVNDFQKGDIAEGYSVSREKKESFPLTVTSAQKNPTAFYLCASSQLWGDRPNSNQPQHFGDGTRLSIL.

This chain links TRBV4-2 with TRBJ2-3; the match to TRBD2 covers 8 bases. V lost 0 bases and J lost 3; bases outside the gene matches: 8. Germline assignment: CDR1 LGHNA and CDR2 YNFKEQ. The CDR3 extends over 17 amino acids. The CDR3 loop reads CASSQESRGGRTDTQYF. In DNA form, the CDR3 reads TGTGCCAGCAGCCAAGAGAGTCGGGGGGGTAGGACAGATACGCAGTATTTT.

The chain employs TRBV6-5 and TRBJ2-5; D gene ambiguous. Looked up from germline, CDR1 is MNHEY and CDR2 is SVGAGI. This CDR3 contains 13 residues. The ends were cut back, 6 bases at V and 7 bases at J, with 15 bases in the middle. This CDR3 is CASRGTEVGTQYF. In nucleotides, the CDR3 is TGTGCCAGCAGAGGCACCGAGGTGGGGACCCAGTACTTC.

This clone has a single count. The chain carries TRBV6-6 and TRBJ1-4; 10 nucleotides agree with TRBD1. CDR3 length: 14 residues. V lost 5 bases to trimming and J lost 8 bases; unmatched junction nucleotides: 5. The germline V gene encodes CDR1 MNHNY and CDR2 SVGAGI (reference sequence). The CDR3 region is CASSPTGGREKLFF. The CDR3 DNA reads TGTGCCAGCAGTCCGACAGGGGGCCGAGAAAAACTGTTTTTT.

The chain uses TRBV3-1 (or the pseudogene TRBV3-2) and TRBJ1-2, with 9 bases fitting TRBD1. V trimming: 1 base; J trimming: 1 base; junction bases outside the gene matches: 1. The CDR3 runs to 15 residues. The germline V gene encodes CDR1 LGHDT and CDR2 YNNKEL (reference sequence). CDR3 nucleotides: TGTGCCAGCAGCCAAGGGACAGGGGATAACTATGGCTACACCTTC. Protein: CASSQGTGDNYGYTF.

The chain recombines TRBV5-1 with TRBJ2-1; TRBD2 matches at 8 bases. Germline CDR1 and CDR2: SGHRS and YFSETQ. The CDR3 totals 17 residues. J lost 7 bases, V lost 0 bases, and 12 bases had no gene match. CDR3 loop: CASSLVSGGGIVNEQFF. CDR3 sequence (DNA): TGCGCCAGCAGCTTGGTTTCCGGCGGGGGGATCGTGAATGAGCAGTTCTTC.

This chain joins TRBV2 and TRBJ1-2, with 9 nucleotides matching TRBD1. J lost 4 bases, V lost 6 bases, and 9 bases had no gene match. The CDR3 is 15 amino acids. Germline V gene lookup returns CDR1 SNHLY and CDR2 FYNNEI. The DNA for the CDR3 is TGTGCCAGCAGGTCAACAGGGGGCGTGGGCTATGGCTACACCTTC. Its protein product is CASRSTGGVGYGYTF.